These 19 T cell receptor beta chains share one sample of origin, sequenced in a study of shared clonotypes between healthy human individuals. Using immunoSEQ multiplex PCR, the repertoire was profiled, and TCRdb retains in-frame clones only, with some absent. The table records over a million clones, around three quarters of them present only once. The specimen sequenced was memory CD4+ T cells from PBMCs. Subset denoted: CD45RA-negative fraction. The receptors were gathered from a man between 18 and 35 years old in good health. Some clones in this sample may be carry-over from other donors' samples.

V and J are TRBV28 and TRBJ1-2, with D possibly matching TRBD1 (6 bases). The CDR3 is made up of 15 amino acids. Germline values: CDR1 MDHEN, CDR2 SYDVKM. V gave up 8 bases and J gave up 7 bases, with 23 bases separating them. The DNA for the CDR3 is TGTGCCAGCGCTAATCCCAGGAGAGGAGGGGGTGGCTACACCTTC. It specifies CASANPRRGGGGYTF.

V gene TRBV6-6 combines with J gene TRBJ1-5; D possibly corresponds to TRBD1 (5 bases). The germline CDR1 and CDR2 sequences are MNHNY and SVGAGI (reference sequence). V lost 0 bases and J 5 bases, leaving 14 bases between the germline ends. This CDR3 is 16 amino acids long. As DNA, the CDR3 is TGTGCCAGCAGTTACTCTCCCGGGGCCTATTATCAGCCCCAGCATTTT. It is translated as CASSYSPGAYYQPQHF.

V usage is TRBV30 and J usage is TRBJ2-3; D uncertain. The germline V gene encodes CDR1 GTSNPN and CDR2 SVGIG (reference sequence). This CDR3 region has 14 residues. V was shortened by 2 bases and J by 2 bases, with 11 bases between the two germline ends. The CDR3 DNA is TGTGCCTGGAGTACCACACCTGCCACAGATACGCAGTATTTT. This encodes CAWSTTPATDTQYF. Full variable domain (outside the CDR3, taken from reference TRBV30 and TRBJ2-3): SQTIHQWPATLVQPVGSPLSLECTVEGTSNPNLYWYRQAAGRGLQLLFYSVGIGQISSEVPQNLSASRPQDRQFILSSKKLLLSDSGFYLCAWSTTPATDTQYFGPGTRLTVL.

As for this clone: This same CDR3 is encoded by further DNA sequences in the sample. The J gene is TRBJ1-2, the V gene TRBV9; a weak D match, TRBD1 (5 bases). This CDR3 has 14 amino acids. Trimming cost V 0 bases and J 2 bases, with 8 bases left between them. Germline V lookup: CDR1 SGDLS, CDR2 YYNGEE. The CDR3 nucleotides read TGTGCCAGCAGCGTAGTACCAGGGAACTATGGCTACACCTTC. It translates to CASSVVPGNYGYTF.

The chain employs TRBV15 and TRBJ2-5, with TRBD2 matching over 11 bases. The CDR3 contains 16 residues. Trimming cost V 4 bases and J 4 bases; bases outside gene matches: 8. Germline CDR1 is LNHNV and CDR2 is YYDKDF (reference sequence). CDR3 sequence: CATSNLAGTSGETQYF. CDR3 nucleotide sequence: TGTGCCACCAGCAACTTAGCCGGGACTAGCGGAGAGACCCAGTACTTC.

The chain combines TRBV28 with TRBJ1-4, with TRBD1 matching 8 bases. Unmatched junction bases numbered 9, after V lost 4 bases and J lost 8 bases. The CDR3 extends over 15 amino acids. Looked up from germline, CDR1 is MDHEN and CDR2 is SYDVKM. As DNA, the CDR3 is TGTGCCAGCAGTTCCCAACAGGGGGAGGAAGAAAAACTGTTTTTT. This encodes CASSSQQGEEEKLFF.

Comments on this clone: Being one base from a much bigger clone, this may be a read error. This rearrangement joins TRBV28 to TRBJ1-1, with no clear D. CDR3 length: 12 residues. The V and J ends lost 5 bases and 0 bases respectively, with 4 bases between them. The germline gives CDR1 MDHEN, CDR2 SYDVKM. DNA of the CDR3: TGTGCCAGCAGTGGGGTGAACACTGAAGCTTTCTTT. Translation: CASSGVNTEAFF.

The CDR3 coding sequence is TGTGCCAGCACCCTGGGGGCGGGAGGGTCCTACGAGCAGTACTTC. This sequence encodes CASTLGAGGSYEQYF. V and J are TRBV7-9 and TRBJ2-7; TRBD2 agrees at 9 bases. There are 15 residues in the CDR3. Germline CDR1 SEHNR, CDR2 FQNEAQ (reference sequence). With 7 bases clipped from V and 1 base from J, the junction kept 8 bases outside the gene matches.

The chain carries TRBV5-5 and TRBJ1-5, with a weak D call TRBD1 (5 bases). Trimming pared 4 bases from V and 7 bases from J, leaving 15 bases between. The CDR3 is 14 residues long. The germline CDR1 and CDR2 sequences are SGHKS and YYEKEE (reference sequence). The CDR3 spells CASSLLRDGQPQHF. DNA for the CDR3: TGTGCCAGCAGCCTACTCAGGGATGGGCAGCCCCAGCATTTT.

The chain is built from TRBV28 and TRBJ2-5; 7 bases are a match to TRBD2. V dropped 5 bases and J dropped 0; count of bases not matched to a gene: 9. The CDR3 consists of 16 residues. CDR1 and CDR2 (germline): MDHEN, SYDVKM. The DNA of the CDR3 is TGTGCCAGCAGTGGCGGGAGTTCTTCGTACCAAGAGACCCAGTACTTC. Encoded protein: CASSGGSSSYQETQYF.

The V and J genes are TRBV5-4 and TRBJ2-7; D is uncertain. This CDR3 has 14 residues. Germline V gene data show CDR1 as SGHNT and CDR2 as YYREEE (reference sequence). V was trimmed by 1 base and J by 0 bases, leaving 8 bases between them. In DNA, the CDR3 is TGTGCCAGCAGCTTGTACTTAAGCTCCTACGAGCAGTACTTC. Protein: CASSLYLSSYEQYF.

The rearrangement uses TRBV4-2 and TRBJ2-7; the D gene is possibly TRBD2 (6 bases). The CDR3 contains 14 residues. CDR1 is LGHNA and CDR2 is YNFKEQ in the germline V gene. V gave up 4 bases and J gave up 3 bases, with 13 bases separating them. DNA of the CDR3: TGTGCCAGCAGCCCCTCGGGAGTTAGCTACGAGCAGTACTTC. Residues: CASSPSGVSYEQYF.

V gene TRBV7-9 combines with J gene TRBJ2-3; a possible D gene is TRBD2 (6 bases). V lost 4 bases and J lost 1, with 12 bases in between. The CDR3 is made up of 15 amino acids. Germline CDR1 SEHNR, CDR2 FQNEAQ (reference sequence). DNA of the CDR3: TGTGCCAGCAGCTACAAGCGGGCCCGCACAGATACGCAGTATTTT. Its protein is CASSYKRARTDTQYF. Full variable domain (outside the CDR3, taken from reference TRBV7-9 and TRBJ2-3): DTGVSQNPRHKITKRGQNVTFRCDPISEHNRLYWYRQTLGQGPEFLTYFQNEAQLEKSRLLSDRFSAERPKGSFSTLEIQRTEQGDSAMYLCASSYKRARTDTQYFGPGTRLTVL.

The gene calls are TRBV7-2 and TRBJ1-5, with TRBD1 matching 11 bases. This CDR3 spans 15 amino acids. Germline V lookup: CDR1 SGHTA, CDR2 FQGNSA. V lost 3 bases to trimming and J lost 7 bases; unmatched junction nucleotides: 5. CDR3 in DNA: TGTGCCAGCAGCTTTGCGGGACAGGGGGTGCAGCCCCAGCATTTT. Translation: CASSFAGQGVQPQHF.

The CDR3 nucleotides read TGTGCCAGCTCACCCGGGACAGGGGCCCCTAGGACTAGCGCGCCCTGGAGCTCCTACAATGAGCAGTTCTTC. It is translated as CASSPGTGAPRTSAPWSSYNEQFF. This chain connects TRBV18 to TRBJ2-1; maybe TRBD1 (10 bases). This CDR3 region has 24 residues. The germline V and J ends were trimmed by 3 bases and 0 bases, with 36 bases remaining between them. In germline, CDR1 is KGHSH, CDR2 LQKENI.

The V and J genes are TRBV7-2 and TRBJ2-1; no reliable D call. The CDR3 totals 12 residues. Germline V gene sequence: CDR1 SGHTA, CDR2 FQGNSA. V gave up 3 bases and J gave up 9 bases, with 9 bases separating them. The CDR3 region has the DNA TGTGCCAGCAGCTTTGACATTGGTGAGCAGTTCTTC. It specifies CASSFDIGEQFF.

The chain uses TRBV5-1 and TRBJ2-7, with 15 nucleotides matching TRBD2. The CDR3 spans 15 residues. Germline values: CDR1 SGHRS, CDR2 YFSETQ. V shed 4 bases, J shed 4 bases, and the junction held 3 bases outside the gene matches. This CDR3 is CASSPGLAGGYEQYF. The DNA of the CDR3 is TGCGCCAGCAGCCCCGGACTAGCGGGAGGGTACGAGCAGTACTTC. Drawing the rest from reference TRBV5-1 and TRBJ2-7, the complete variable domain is KAGVTQTPRYLIKTRGQQVTLSCSPISGHRSVSWYQQTPGQGLQFLFEYFSETQRNKGNFPGRFSGRQFSNSRSEMNVSTLELGDSALYLCASSPGLAGGYEQYFGPGTRLTVT.

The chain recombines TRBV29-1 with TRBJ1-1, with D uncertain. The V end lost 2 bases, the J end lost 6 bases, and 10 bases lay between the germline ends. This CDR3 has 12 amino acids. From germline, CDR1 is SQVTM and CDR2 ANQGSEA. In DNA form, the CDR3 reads TGCAGCGTTGAAACCAGTGGCCCTGAAGCTTTCTTT. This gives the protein CSVETSGPEAFF. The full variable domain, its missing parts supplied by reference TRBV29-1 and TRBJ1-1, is SAVISQKPSRDICQRGTSLTIQCQVDSQVTMMFWYRQQPGQSLTLIATANQGSEATYESGFVIDKFPISRPNLTFSTLTVSNMSPEDSSIYLCSVETSGPEAFFGQGTRLTVV.

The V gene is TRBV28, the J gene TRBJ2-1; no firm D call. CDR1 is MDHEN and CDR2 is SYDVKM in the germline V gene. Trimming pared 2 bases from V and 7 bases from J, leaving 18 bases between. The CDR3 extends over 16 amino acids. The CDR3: CASSLDLREGWNEQFF. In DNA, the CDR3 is TGTGCCAGCAGTTTAGATCTCCGCGAAGGGTGGAATGAGCAGTTCTTC.